This TCR beta chain was observed in a study of CD8+ T cells in alopecia areata. Study overall: In an open-label trial, patients got 5 to 10 mg tofacitinib twice daily. For 6 to 18 months, tofacitinib was taken, and 6 months off drug followed.

V lost 8 bases and J lost 6; bases outside the gene matches: 7. The germline V gene has CDR1 MNHNY and CDR2 SVGAGI (reference sequence). This CDR3 spans 15 amino acids. cDNA reverse transcribed from extracted RNA served as the sequencing template. TCRdb's copy holds only in-frame clones and misses some; the assay was immunoSEQ multiplex PCR. The data show 150,000 or so clones, with around 47% seen just once and about 6.8% held by the top ten. The genes are TRBV6-6 and TRBJ2-7; 16 bases line up with TRBD2. The specimen sequenced was CD4+ T cells sorted from blood. The sequence was collected from a human donor with alopecia areata. CDR3 DNA: TGTGCCAGCCACCCCGGGACTAGCGGGAGGGTCGAGCAGTACTTC. Residues: CASHPGTSGRVEQYF.